These T cell receptor beta chains were read from a single sample in a study of blood T cell repertoires in COVID-19. Assay: immunoSEQ multiplex PCR; the TCRdb copy retains only in-frame clones and omits some. The sample gives some 210,000 clones, about four fifths of which show up once; 12% is in the top ten. Sequencing input: peripheral blood. These receptors all stem from a middle-aged woman with acute or convalescent COVID-19. CDR3s include the opening cysteine and the closing phenylalanine or tryptophan. A D gene is named only where the DNA matches it firmly.

CATSRASGTGEYGYTF	TGTGCCACCAGCAGAGCCTCCGGGACAGGGGAATATGGCTACACCTTC	TRBV15	TRBJ1-2	TRBD1
CASSTGGIEVEKLFF	TGTGCCAGCAGCACAGGGGGCATCGAGGTAGAAAAACTGTTTTTT	TRBV3-1/TRBV3-2	TRBJ1-4	TRBD1
CASSQTSGPGGYGYTF	TGCGCCAGCAGCCAAACCTCCGGGCCAGGGGGTTATGGCTACACCTTC	TRBV4-1	TRBJ1-2	TRBD1
CASSQEITSTDTQYF	TGTGCCAGCAGCCAGGAGATTACTAGCACAGATACGCAGTATTTT	TRBV4-2	TRBJ2-3	NA
CASSGGTGRNTIYF	TGTGCCAGCAGCGGAGGGACGGGAAGAAACACCATATATTTT	TRBV25-1	TRBJ1-3	NA
CASSGQRTSYEQYF	TGTGCCAGTAGTGGACAGCGAACCTCCTACGAGCAGTACTTC	TRBV19	TRBJ2-7	NA
CASTGGGSWGNEQFF	TGTGCCAGCACAGGGGGCGGGAGCTGGGGGAATGAGCAGTTCTTC	TRBV2	TRBJ2-1	NA
CAISEWQGAGNEQFF	TGTGCCATCAGTGAGTGGCAGGGGGCGGGTAATGAGCAGTTCTTC	TRBV10-3	TRBJ2-1	TRBD1
CASSTGTSGRASTDTQYF	TGTGCCAGCAGCACCGGGACTAGCGGGAGAGCTAGCACAGATACGCAGTATTTT	TRBV7-9	TRBJ2-3	TRBD2
CASSQGLAYEQYF	TGTGCCAGCAGCCAAGGACTAGCCTACGAGCAGTACTTC	TRBV4-2	TRBJ2-7	NA
CASSLADRDTDTQYF	TGCGCCAGCAGCTTGGCGGACAGGGACACAGATACGCAGTATTTT	TRBV5-1	TRBJ2-3	TRBD1
CASSRGSGNTIYF	TGTGCCAGCAGCCGGGGCTCTGGAAACACCATATATTTT	TRBV6-5	TRBJ1-3	NA
CASRGPGQGKGYTF	TGTGCCAGCAGAGGACCGGGACAGGGGAAAGGCTACACCTTC	TRBV2	TRBJ1-2	TRBD1
CASSPGLGGTEAFF	TGTGCCAGCTCACCCGGCCTCGGGGGGACTGAAGCTTTCTTT	TRBV18	TRBJ1-1	NA
CASSLDGTFKAFF	TGTGCCAGCAGCCTCGACGGGACATTTAAAGCTTTCTTT	TRBV12-3/TRBV12-4	TRBJ1-1	NA
CASSLAPPTGELFF	TGTGCCAGCAGCTTGGCCCCCCCGACCGGGGAGCTGTTTTTT	TRBV5-6	TRBJ2-2	NA